What follows are 3 T cell receptor beta chains derived from one specimen sequenced in a study of blood T cell repertoires in COVID-19 (dated by TCRdb to the early 2020s). Library construction relied on the immunoSEQ multiplex PCR assay. TCRdb retrieved this table from immuneACCESS and kept in-frame rearrangements only. Not all clones are present; in checked studies, unresolved V genes account for under half, and no reason is known for the remainder. Here the sample has over 110,000 clones; nearly 85% occur a single time. The ten biggest clones cover 3% to 4.5% of the sample. Sequencing used PBMCs or T cells enriched from blood (not recorded which). The receptors were sampled from a middle-aged man in a cohort exposed to, infected with or recovered from COVID-19 (not recorded which).

The chain combines TRBV4-2 with TRBJ2-5; 11 nucleotides match TRBD2. CDR3 length: 20 residues. Germline CDR1 LGHNA, CDR2 YNFKEQ. The V segment lost 5 bases and the J segment 2 bases; nucleotides outside the gene matches: 19. CDR3 region: CASSSALRTPGLAVQETQYF. CDR3 DNA sequence: TGTGCCAGCAGCTCCGCTCTAAGGACCCCGGGACTAGCGGTTCAAGAGACCCAGTACTTC.

The CDR3 DNA is TGTGCCAGCAGCTTAACGGAGCGGGGACCCACAGATACGCAGTATTTT. Translated: CASSLTERGPTDTQYF. The chain is built from TRBV13 and TRBJ2-3, with 7 bases aligning to TRBD2. The CDR3 has 16 residues. CDR1 PRHDT and CDR2 FYEKMQ come from the germline V gene (reference sequence). V was pared by 2 bases and J by 2 bases, with 7 bases of the junction left unmatched.

This clone was recorded a few times. The CDR3 loop reads CASSLGSTGNEQFF. CDR3 bases: TGTGCCAGCAGCTTAGGTTCGACAGGCAATGAGCAGTTCTTC. This chain connects TRBV7-9 to TRBJ2-1; tentative D call: TRBD1 (6 bases). Germline CDR1 is SEHNR and CDR2 is FQNEAQ (reference sequence). The V gene lost 1 base and the J gene lost 6 bases, with 10 bases spanning the gap. The CDR3 contains 14 residues.